The entry below describes one TCR beta chain. This entry comes from a study of blood T cell repertoires in COVID-19. As for the study in general: Sites in the United States, Italy and Spain provided acute and convalescent COVID-19 samples. T cells, B-cell-depleted T cells, or PBMCs provided the cDNA or gDNA that served as material.

Participants were placed into cohorts based on the clinical history they reported. What the recovered Cohort 3 donors had was two negative PCRs, clearance, or symptom resolution. Per germline, CDR1 LGHDT and CDR2 YNNKEL (reference sequence). CDR3 size: 17 residues. Trimming took off 2 bases at V and 8 bases at J, with 24 bases between the two ends. Some clones are missing from TCRdb's copy, which holds only in-frame ones; the method was immunoSEQ multiplex PCR. The profile shows about 270,000 clones, 85% to 90% of them singletons. V gene TRBV3-1 (or the pseudogene TRBV3-2) combines with J gene TRBJ1-1, with unresolved D. This sequence was found in a young man who had recovered from COVID-19. The specimen was PBMCs or T cells enriched from blood (not recorded which). For the CDR3, the DNA is TGTGCCAGCAGCCAATACGAGAGCGGCCTAAGTGAAGAGGAAGCTTTCTTT. Protein product: CASSQYESGLSEEEAFF.